The clone carrying this T cell receptor (beta chain) was counted between two and nine times. Its specificity is unknown. With 60 Vbeta and 13 Jbeta primers, the PCR was carried out. The authors' processing: Later work found roughly 80 million unique TCR beta chains, with roughly 11 million shared. TCRdb keeps only in-frame clones here, not all; method: immunoSEQ multiplex PCR. That table supplies the V and J calls and clone size; D and trimming were determined from the DNA. This sample carries 120,000 or so clones, roughly 15% of them seen once, and the ten largest clones take 2.9%. V dropped 6 bases and J dropped 12 bases, with 18 bases sitting between them. Germline V gene lookup returns CDR1 MNHNY and CDR2 SVGAGI (reference sequence). This CDR3 region has 12 residues. The sample belongs to a study of cytomegalovirus exposure and HLA in healthy donors. Findings and caveats of the study: Most TCRs appeared rarely, but some public TCRs recurred in many donors. Specific recognition of CMV antigens was confirmed in vitro for a few chains (all CMV-associated). Evidence from a later analysis indicated that most CMV-associated TCR beta chains looked HLA-restricted.

The specimen sequenced was PBMCs. The rearrangement joins TRBV6-6 to TRBJ2-7, with D possibly matching TRBD2 (6 bases). The TCR originated in a female donor in good health and CMV-seropositive. This chain's CDR3 is CASSRGPSEGYF. The CDR3 DNA follows: TGTGCCAGCAGCCGAGGACCCTCGGAGGGGTACTTC.